The 6 T cell receptor beta chains given below trace back to one sample, sequenced in a study of T cell responses to AZD1222 COVID-19 vaccine (dated by TCRdb to 2020 to 2022). This sample's time point label indicates: about 28 days (+/-7) after the second vaccine dose. The library was prepared using the immunoSEQ multiplex PCR assay. The source is immuneACCESS, and TCRdb retained only in-frame sequences with V and J called. Part of the clones is not carried over; for the studies checked, unresolved V genes explain less than half of this, and the remainder is unexplained. The sample yields roughly 110,000 clones; around 88% were counted once. In total, the top ten clones hold about 6.8% of the sample. The starting material was peripheral blood, obtained 28 days after the second AZD1222 dose. These receptors were taken from an adult who received the AZD1222 COVID-19 vaccine.

The J gene is TRBJ1-5, the V gene TRBV28, with D uncertain. Germline lookup yields CDR1 MDHEN and CDR2 SYDVKM. V lost 3 bases, J lost 7 bases, and 7 bases lay in between. The CDR3 has 12 amino acids. The CDR3 spells CASSFSQQPQHF. The CDR3 nucleotides are TGTGCCAGCAGTTTTAGTCAACAGCCCCAGCATTTT.

V gene TRBV7-8 combines with J gene TRBJ1-5, with D possibly matching TRBD1 (5 bases). The CDR3 contains 19 residues. V was trimmed by 2 bases and J by 2 bases, leaving 22 bases between them. Germline values: CDR1 SGHVS, CDR2 FQNEAQ. The CDR3 loop reads CASSLKAAGQYRGNQPQHF. CDR3 DNA: TGTGCCAGCAGCTTAAAGGCGGCAGGGCAATATCGGGGCAATCAGCCCCAGCATTTT. Drawing the rest from reference TRBV7-8 and TRBJ1-5, the complete variable domain is GAGVSQSPRYKVAKRGQDVALRCDPISGHVSLFWYQQALGQGPEFLTYFQNEAQLDKSGLPSDRFFAERPEGSVSTLKIQRTQQEDSAVYLCASSLKAAGQYRGNQPQHFGDGTRLSIL.

The V gene is TRBV15, the J gene TRBJ2-5; D tentatively reads TRBD1 or TRBD2 (7 bases each). This CDR3 region has 14 residues. V was shortened by 9 bases and J by 5 bases, with 19 bases between the two germline ends. Germline V lookup: CDR1 LNHNV, CDR2 YYDKDF (reference sequence). The CDR3 DNA sequence: TGTGCCACGCAGGGGGGGGCGCGTCAGGAGACCCAGTACTTC. Amino acids: CATQGGARQETQYF.

The rearrangement links TRBV7-9 to TRBJ1-6; no clear D gene. Trimming removed 5 bases at V and 9 bases at J, with 11 bases between. From germline, CDR1 is SEHNR and CDR2 FQNEAQ (reference sequence). The CDR3 covers 13 residues. The CDR3 bases are TGTGCCAGCAGCCTCAGGCATGGTTCACCCCTCCACTTT. This codes for CASSLRHGSPLHF.

The CDR3 DNA is TGTGCCAGCAGCTTAGTGGGCGGGGGACCAGATACGCAGTATTTT. This codes for CASSLVGGGPDTQYF. The chain couples TRBV7-2 to TRBJ2-3; 7 bases match TRBD2. The V gene end was trimmed by 1 base and the J gene end by 4 bases; junction bases not matched to a gene: 5. The CDR3 loop spans 15 amino acids. CDR1 and CDR2 (germline): SGHTA, FQGNSA.

The count of this clone is one. The rearrangement joins TRBV27 to TRBJ1-2; 7 bases are a match to TRBD1. CDR3 size: 14 residues. After removal of 5 bases from V and 8 bases from J, the junction contained 11 bases not matched to a gene. Germline CDR1 reads MNHEY; CDR2 reads SMNVEV (reference sequence). The CDR3 protein is CASSARREGAGYTF. As DNA, the CDR3 is TGTGCCAGCAGTGCAAGACGGGAGGGGGCCGGCTACACCTTC.